This is a list of T cell receptor beta chains from one sample in a study of cytomegalovirus exposure and HLA in healthy donors. Clones were sequenced by immunoSEQ multiplex PCR, and TCRdb holds only the in-frame ones, with some missing. This sample has about 160,000 clones, with around two thirds found just once. Sequenced: PBMCs. These TCRs come from a man aged 50 to 60 in good health and CMV-seronegative. The CDR3 runs from the conserved cysteine through the conserved F or W. The D gene is left open where the match is weak. The listing skips clone size in some rows; elsewhere it reads once, few, many or a size class.

j_call d_call v_call clone_size cdr3_nt cdr3_aa
TRBJ1-5 TRBD1 TRBV28 NA TGTGCCAGCAGTATCAGACAGGGAGGTCAGCCCCAGCATTTT CASSIRQGGQPQHF
TRBJ2-5 TRBD2 TRBV10-3 few TGTGCCATCAGTGAGTCGGGCGGGGGGGGAGAAGAGACCCAGTACTTC CAISESGGGGEETQYF
TRBJ1-1 NA TRBV18 NA TGTGCCAGCTCACCACCGGGGAGGACTGAAGCTTTCTTT CASSPPGRTEAFF
TRBJ1-1 NA TRBV18 NA TGTGCCAGCTCGCTTGGGAGAAGGGAGAACACTGAAGCTTTCTTT CASSLGRRENTEAFF
TRBJ2-7 TRBD2 TRBV7-2 NA TGTGCCAGCAGCTTGAGGACTAGCGGCTCCTACGAGCAGTACTTC CASSLRTSGSYEQYF
TRBJ1-1 NA TRBV4-3 NA TGCGCCAGCAGCCAAGGGACAGCGAACACTGAAGCTTTCTTT CASSQGTANTEAFF
TRBJ1-2 TRBD1 TRBV6-5 NA TGTGCCAGCAGGGGACAGGGGCCGGATGGCTACACCTTC CASRGQGPDGYTF
TRBJ2-7 TRBD1 TRBV19 few TGTGCCAGTAGTGGCTGGGACAGGGTCTACGAGCAGTACTTC CASSGWDRVYEQYF
TRBJ2-5 TRBD2 TRBV28 few TGTGCCAGCAGTGCAGGGGTAGCGGGGATGAGAGAGACCCAGTACTTC CASSAGVAGMRETQYF
TRBJ1-5 NA TRBV28 once TGTGCCAGCAGTTCCGGGAGTCAGCCCCAGCATTTT CASSSGSQPQHF
TRBJ1-5 NA TRBV18 NA TGTGCCAGCTCCAACAGCCTCAATCAGCCCCAGCATTTT CASSNSLNQPQHF
TRBJ2-7 NA TRBV19 NA TGTGCCAGTAGTATAGCGGCCAGGGGCGGAGAGCAGTACTTC CASSIAARGGEQYF
TRBJ1-2 NA TRBV9 few TGTGCCAGCAGCCAAAGTAGCCCCTATGGCTACACCTTC CASSQSSPYGYTF
TRBJ2-5 NA TRBV7-9 NA TGTGCCAGCAGCTTGGGCTATCTTGGCCAAGAGACCCAGTACTTC CASSLGYLGQETQYF
TRBJ2-7 TRBD2 TRBV7-9 few TGTGCCAGCAGTTCAACCGATAGCGGGGAAAGCTCCTACGAGCAGTACTTC CASSSTDSGESSYEQYF
TRBJ1-1 TRBD1 TRBV18 NA TGTGCCAGCTTCCGCGGGACAGATGAAGCTTTCTTT CASFRGTDEAFF
TRBJ2-3 TRBD1 TRBV4-3 NA TGCGCCAGCAGCTCCGGACAGGTATGGGATACGCAGTATTTT CASSSGQVWDTQYF